The clone carrying this T cell receptor (beta chain) was picked up many times. Its matching antigen is unknown. This entry comes from a study of CD8 T cells in ankylosing spondylitis. General observations from the study: Earlier work had already found some motif variants in reactive arthritis synovial fluid and blood. A motif of 7 to 9 highly homologous TCR beta variants was seen as apparently characteristic of ankylosing spondylitis blood.

The CDR3 has 14 residues. V lost 6 bases, J lost 0 bases, and 12 bases lay in between. CDR1 and CDR2 (germline): DFQATT, SNEGSKA (reference sequence). TCRdb reprocessed the 5' RACE reads via MiXCR and lists one record per CDR3 protein. Among about 320,000 distinct CDR3 sequences listed, about 9.9% were seen once. The sample comprised blood, either unsorted or a sorted T cell fraction (not recorded which). This receptor was identified in a female donor with ankylosing spondylitis or in good health (not recorded which). The genes are TRBV20-1 and TRBJ1-3, with D hard to call. Here the CDR3 reads CSAPERSSGNTIYF. CDR3 DNA: TGCAGTGCCCCCGAGCGAAGCTCTGGAAACACCATATATTTT.